The clone carrying this TCR beta chain was observed once. No antigen is known for it. The data derive from a study of CD8+ T cells in alopecia areata. Unmatched junction bases numbered 5, after V lost 6 bases and J lost 0 bases. CDR3 length: 14 amino acids. The V gene's germline CDR1 is GTSNPN and CDR2 SVGIG (reference sequence). Following RNA extraction, reverse transcription yielded cDNA that acted as the sequencing template. Sequencing was performed with immunoSEQ multiplex PCR; in TCRdb, only in-frame clones are kept and a portion is missing. The table has approximately 150,000 clones, around 86% seen once. Peripheral blood, together with lesional scalp punch biopsies, was collected from alopecia areata patients. A FACSAria was used to sort CD4+ and CD8+ T cells. These cells came from PBMCs. Study results and caveats: Higher clonality than in normal scalp was seen in lesional scalp, especially alopecia totalis/universalis.

The sequence derives from a human donor with alopecia areata. This rearrangement joins TRBV30 to TRBJ1-1; 9 bases align to TRBD1. The starting material was CD8+ T cells sorted from blood, obtained at week 0. The CDR3: CACLGQGMNTEAFF. DNA of the CDR3: TGTGCCTGCTTGGGACAGGGAATGAACACTGAAGCTTTCTTT.